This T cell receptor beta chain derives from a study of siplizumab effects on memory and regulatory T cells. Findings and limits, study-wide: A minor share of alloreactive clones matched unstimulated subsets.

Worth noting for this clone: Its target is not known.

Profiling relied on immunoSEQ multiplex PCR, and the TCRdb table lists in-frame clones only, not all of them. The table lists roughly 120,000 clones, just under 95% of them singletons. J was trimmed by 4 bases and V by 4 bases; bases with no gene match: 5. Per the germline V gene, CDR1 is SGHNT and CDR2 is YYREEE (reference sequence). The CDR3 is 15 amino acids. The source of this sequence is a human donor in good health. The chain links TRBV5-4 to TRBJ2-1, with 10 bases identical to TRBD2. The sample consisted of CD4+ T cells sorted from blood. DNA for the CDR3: TGTGCCAGCAGCGGGGGACTAGCGAAATACAATGAGCAGTTCTTC. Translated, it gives CASSGGLAKYNEQFF.